This T cell receptor beta chain comes out of a study of neurological immune-mediated disorders (dated by TCRdb to between 2018 and 2021). Context from the whole study: Among the approximately 35 multiple sclerosis patients, relapsing-remitting MS was present in roughly 30 and secondary progressive MS was present in 3. Peripheral blood TCR-beta repertoires from patients with HTLV-I-associated myelopathy (HAM/TSP), patients with multiple sclerosis, and healthy controls were compared in the study using UMI-based sequencing. The 95 to 120 TCR-beta libraries included longitudinal samples, technical triplicates and paired sorted CD4+ and CD8+ T-cell subsets alongside PBMC samples. The cohort was made up of 68 subjects, consisting of some 15 HAM/TSP patients, about 35 multiple sclerosis patients and some 20 healthy controls.

cDNA synthesis used template-switch 5'RACE with a primer carrying a 10-nucleotide random unique molecular identifier tagging each TCR transcript. Over 180 million TCR-beta sequences, covering 15-18 subjects, were produced in each sequencing run. The RNeasy kit was used to extract total RNA. The KAPA Real-time Library Amplification kit was used to amplify TCR-beta VDJ regions with primers for the TCR constant region and the 5'RACE anchor. Sample indexes and Illumina adaptors were added in a first PCR, and a second PCR then increased library yield. After purification with Ampure beads, the TCR product of roughly 650 bp was size-selected on a 2% E-gel SizeSelection system. Before pooling, libraries had their quality checked on a Bioanalyzer, their concentration measured with Qubit, and their quantity determined with the Kapa Library Quantification kit. An Illumina HiSeq 2500 sequenced the libraries paired-end 2 x 150 bp. To increase sequence diversity, 25-30% phiX was spiked into each library pool. The authors' pipeline ran thus. Quality-filtered reads were processed with the UMI-based MiGEC pipeline, which removed over 90% of raw TCR sequences during error correction. IMGT germline references were used for aligning VDJ genes, and each clonotype was defined as a unique CDR3 amino acid sequence together with its V-J genes. Clonal expansion, Shannon diversity, and CDR3 relatedness (CalcPairwiseDistances, ClusterSamples) were evaluated with VDJtools, and phylogenetic trees were built with CLCbio workbench. Clones with at least 8 unique UMIs were defined as expanded, with this threshold being based on coefficient-of-variation modelling across technical triplicates. The raw public data were reprocessed by TCRdb itself: fastp quality trimming at Q25, MiXCR clonotype calling, in-frame beta chains only. All rows with the same CDR3 protein become a single entry with the most common DNA and genes. TCRdb, not the authors, supplied the V and J calls. The sample yields roughly 120,000 distinct CDR3 sequences; around 3% were counted once. The ten most abundant clones make up 1.3% of the sample.

Including cysteine and phenylalanine, the CDR3 has 12 amino acids. The sequence is cut down to CDR3 DNA, 36 bases in frame from base 1. Ends trimmed: V by 10 bases, J by 5 bases; bases unmatched to a gene: 5. In the germline V gene, CDR1 corresponds to ENHRY and CDR2 to SYGVKD. General conclusions and limits of the study: Across subjects, expanded clones never shared an identical CDR3 amino acid sequence, which suggests that the TCR-beta repertoires in every group were private. TCR clonal expansion was highest in HAM/TSP patients and lowest in MS patients, with MS patients falling below even healthy controls. The MS cluster showed no association with clinical or MRI features, and the authors stated that larger cohorts are needed. In a phylogenetic analysis, the repertoires of 18 out of 34 MS patients fell into a single cluster of related CDR3 sequences, pointing to a possible signature at the repertoire level.

Many counts were recorded for this clonotype. It has no known antigen specificity. Per-base qualities were not stored, and no clone one base away is much larger. Libraries from unsorted PBMCs were made from 2 million PBMCs kept in RNAlater at -80 degrees C until RNA extraction. Multiple sclerosis patients were enrolled in a US clinical protocol evaluating disease progression by magnetic resonance imaging. Peripheral blood was subjected to Ficoll-Hypaque density gradient centrifugation to isolate PBMCs, which were then cryopreserved in liquid nitrogen. The sequence joins TRBV10-3 to TRBJ1-2; 9 bases in the middle match TRBD1. The clonotype was recovered from a woman aged 25 to 39 with multiple sclerosis. The sequencing sample was made of PBMCs. The nucleotides read TGTGCCACCTCCGGGACAGGGTATGGCTACACCTTC. Its coded protein is CATSGTGYGYTF.